This TCR beta chain was documented in a study of blood T cell repertoires in COVID-19. On the study more broadly: Spain, Italy and the United States supplied samples that represented acute and convalescent COVID-19. PBMCs, B-cell-depleted T cells, or T cells were the source of the cDNA or gDNA that made up the material.

A word on this clone: A junction end diverges from the germline sequence, so it may reflect a read error.

Authors' methods: Cell counts per sample came from amplifying reference gene primers. Only in-frame clones appear in the TCRdb table, and some are missing; sequencing was by immunoSEQ multiplex PCR. V, J and clone size are taken as reported in that table, and D and trimming were inferred from the DNA itself. The sample has about 150,000 clones, 75% to 90% seen once; the top ten hold 13%. While infection was still active, Seattle patients were enrolled and then followed longitudinally. Germline V gene data show CDR1 as MNHEY and CDR2 as SVGEGT. The CDR3 covers 14 residues. The specimen sequenced was peripheral blood. This receptor was obtained from a man between 18 and 29 years old with COVID-19, enrolled during active disease. The J gene is TRBJ2-2, the V gene TRBV6-2 or TRBV6-3; D is unresolved. The CDR3 is CASSNSAETGELFF. Written as DNA, the CDR3 is TGTGCCAGCAGTAACTCGGCTGAAACCGGGGAGCTGTTTTTT.